This TCR beta chain was sequenced during a study of T cells in tuberculosis. Overall study context: A South African cohort included IGRA-negative adolescents, latently infected IGRA-positive adolescents and adults with active tuberculosis.

With V trimmed by 5 bases and J by 2 bases, 0 bases remained unmatched. The CDR3 consists of 14 residues. CDR1 is MNHNS, CDR2 SASEGT, per germline. Sequenced by immunoSEQ multiplex PCR; TCRdb stores in-frame clones only, minus some. This sample has about 23,000 clones, with less than 97% found just once. The sequence was obtained from a donor between 10 and 35 years old with latent tuberculosis or without tuberculosis infection. Specimen: PBMCs. The gene calls are TRBV6-1 and TRBJ2-6; the match to TRBD1 covers 7 bases. The CDR3 nucleotides read TGTGCCAGCAGTCAGGGGGCTGGGGCCAACGTCCTGACTTTC. Its protein is CASSQGAGANVLTF.